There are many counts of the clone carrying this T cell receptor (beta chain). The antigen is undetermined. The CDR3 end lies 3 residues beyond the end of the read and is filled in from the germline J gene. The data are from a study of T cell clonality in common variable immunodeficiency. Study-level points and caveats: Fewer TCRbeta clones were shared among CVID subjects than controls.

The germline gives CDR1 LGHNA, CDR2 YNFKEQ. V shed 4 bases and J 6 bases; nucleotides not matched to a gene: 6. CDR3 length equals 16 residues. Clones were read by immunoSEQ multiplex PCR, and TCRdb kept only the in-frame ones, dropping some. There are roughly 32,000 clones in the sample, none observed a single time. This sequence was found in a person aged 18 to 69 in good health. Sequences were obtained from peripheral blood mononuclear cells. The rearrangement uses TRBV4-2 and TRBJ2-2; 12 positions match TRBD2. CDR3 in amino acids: CASSPETSGSAGELFF. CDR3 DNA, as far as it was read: TGTGCCAGCAGCCCCGAGACTAGCGGGAGTGCCGGGGAG.